The 31 T cell receptor beta chains reported below all come from one sample, sequenced in a study of shared clonotypes between healthy human individuals (TCRdb year 2020). The library was made by the immunoSEQ multiplex PCR assay. In TCRdb, the immuneACCESS table is reduced to in-frame sequences with V and J assigned. These tables do not hold every clone; where another copy was compared, an unresolved V gene accounts for under half, and the others remain unexplained. For this sample the table gives about 460,000 clones, of which 77% were detected only once. 9.5% to 15% of the sample comes from the top ten. Sequenced: PBMCs. These receptors all come from a middle-aged woman in good health. Some clones in this sample may be carry-over from other donors' samples.

The chain links TRBV28 to TRBJ2-7; 7 bases align to TRBD1. Germline loops: CDR1 MDHEN, CDR2 SYDVKM. V gave up 5 bases and J gave up 0 bases; unmatched junction bases: 7. The CDR3 runs 15 residues. The CDR3 protein is CASSVPGQLSYEQYF. CDR3 DNA sequence: TGTGCCAGCAGTGTCCCGGGACAGCTCTCCTACGAGCAGTACTTC.

The chain uses TRBV4-3 and TRBJ1-2; maybe TRBD1 (6 bases). The germline gives CDR1 LGHNA, CDR2 YSLEER. Trimming removed 1 base from V and 8 bases from J, with 11 bases in between. This CDR3 is built from 13 residues. The CDR3 here is CASSQGGGEGYTF. In DNA, the CDR3 is TGCGCCAGCAGCCAAGGGGGGGGCGAGGGCTACACCTTC.

This rearrangement joins TRBV7-6 to TRBJ2-2; a weak D match, TRBD2 (5 bases). Trimming shortened V by 5 bases and J by 0 bases, and 7 bases separated the two germline ends. The CDR3 runs to 14 residues. Germline values: CDR1 SGHVS, CDR2 FNYEAQ. The CDR3: CASSVGANTGELFF. The CDR3 region has the DNA TGTGCCAGCAGCGTGGGAGCGAACACCGGGGAGCTGTTTTTT.

The rearrangement links TRBV14 to TRBJ2-3; 8 bases agree with TRBD1. CDR1 SGHDN and CDR2 FVKESK come from the germline V gene. This CDR3 is built from 14 residues. V trimming: 3 bases; J trimming: 4 bases; junction bases outside the gene matches: 3. The CDR3 DNA is TGTGCCAGCAGCCAGGGACAGGCCGCAGATACGCAGTATTTT. Amino acid sequence: CASSQGQAADTQYF.

The J gene is TRBJ2-3, the V gene TRBV27; tentative D call: TRBD1 (5 bases). Germline V CDR1 and CDR2: MNHEY, SMNVEV (reference sequence). Trimming took 1 base from V and 0 from J, leaving 8 bases between them. This CDR3 has 15 residues. Written as DNA, the CDR3 is TGTGCCAGCAGTTTATATCAGGGTAGCACAGATACGCAGTATTTT. Translating gives CASSLYQGSTDTQYF.

The V and J genes are TRBV7-8 and TRBJ2-2, with TRBD2 identical over 10 bases. V was clipped by 7 bases and J by 5 bases; unmatched bases: 7. The CDR3 is made up of 15 amino acids. Looked up from germline, CDR1 is SGHVS and CDR2 is FQNEAQ. The chain's CDR3 is CASKGASGRTGELFF. CDR3 bases: TGTGCCAGCAAGGGGGCTAGCGGGAGAACCGGGGAGCTGTTTTTT. Combining the CDR3 with reference TRBV7-8 and TRBJ2-2 gives the whole variable domain GAGVSQSPRYKVAKRGQDVALRCDPISGHVSLFWYQQALGQGPEFLTYFQNEAQLDKSGLPSDRFFAERPEGSVSTLKIQRTQQEDSAVYLCASKGASGRTGELFFGEGSRLTVL.

The V and J genes are TRBV6-6 and TRBJ2-5; a weak D match, TRBD1 (6 bases). Germline-derived CDR1 and CDR2 are MNHNY and SVGAGI (reference sequence). The CDR3 spans 15 residues. Trimming removed 5 bases at V and 2 bases at J, with 15 bases between. The CDR3, as DNA: TGTGCCAGCAGTCAGGACAGAACCTATCAAGAGACCCAGTACTTC. This gives the protein CASSQDRTYQETQYF.

The rearrangement uses TRBV28 and TRBJ1-1; 7 positions agree with TRBD1. V lost 5 bases and J lost 4; bases outside the gene matches: 7. Germline loops: CDR1 MDHEN, CDR2 SYDVKM. CDR3 size: 14 residues. CDR3 DNA sequence: TGTGCCAGCAGTCCAGGGGGATTCGGCACTGAAGCTTTCTTT. Its translation: CASSPGGFGTEAFF.

The rearrangement joins TRBV18 to TRBJ1-3; 9 nucleotides line up with TRBD1. The CDR3 totals 16 residues. Germline-derived CDR1 and CDR2 are KGHSH and LQKENI. J lost 3 bases, V lost 1 base, and 4 bases had no gene match. CDR3 nucleotides: TGTGCCAGCTCACCACGGACAGGGGAGATTGGAAACACCATATATTTT. Its translation: CASSPRTGEIGNTIYF. The complete variable domain, with remaining parts taken from reference TRBV18 and TRBJ1-3, reads NAGVMQNPRHLVRRRGQEARLRCSPMKGHSHVYWYRQLPEEGLKFMVYLQKENIIDESGMPKERFSAEFPKEGPSILRIQQVVRGDSAAYFCASSPRTGEIGNTIYFGEGSWLTVV.

The genes are TRBV19 and TRBJ2-7; D possibly corresponds to TRBD1 (5 bases). The V end lost 7 bases, the J end lost 3 bases, and 16 bases lay between the germline ends. There are 14 residues in the CDR3. Germline-derived CDR1 and CDR2 are LNHDA and SQIVND (reference sequence). The CDR3 here is CASTQTRTSYEQYF. DNA of the CDR3: TGTGCCAGTACACAAACTCGGACAAGCTACGAGCAGTACTTC.

The V call is TRBV6-6, the J call TRBJ2-1; D unresolved. V was shortened by 6 bases and J by 9 bases, with 15 bases between the two germline ends. Germline V gives CDR1 MNHNY, CDR2 SVGAGI (reference sequence). The CDR3 has 13 amino acids. The CDR3 reads CASRGRVGFEQFF. Written as DNA, the CDR3 is TGTGCCAGCAGGGGCCGGGTGGGCTTTGAGCAGTTCTTC.

The chain uses TRBV9 and TRBJ1-5, with 9 bases fitting TRBD1. Germline V gene sequence: CDR1 SGDLS, CDR2 YYNGEE. J gave up 4 bases and V 0 bases, and 2 bases lay outside the gene matches. CDR3 length: 15 residues. The CDR3 region is CASSVGDRDNQPQHF. CDR3 nucleotide sequence: TGTGCCAGCAGCGTAGGGGACAGGGATAATCAGCCCCAGCATTTT.

The chain joins TRBV7-3 to TRBJ2-7; 10 bases match TRBD2. CDR3 length equals 14 residues. V lost 5 bases and J lost 1; bases outside the gene matches: 2. Germline V gene sequence: CDR1 SGHTA, CDR2 FQGTGA. The DNA for the CDR3 is TGTGCCAGCAGCGAAGCGGGAGGGTCCTACGAGCAGTACTTC. As protein: CASSEAGGSYEQYF. Full variable domain (rest looked up from reference TRBV7-3 and TRBJ2-7): GAGVSQTPSNKVTEKGKYVELRCDPISGHTALYWYRQSLGQGPEFLIYFQGTGAADDSGLPNDRFFAVRPEGSVSTLKIQRTERGDSAVYLCASSEAGGSYEQYFGPGTRLTVT.

This clone was recorded many times. Within the sample, other DNA sequences also encode this same CDR3. V is TRBV5-1 and J is TRBJ2-7; 9 bases align to TRBD2. After removal of 2 bases from V and 5 bases from J, the junction contained 5 bases not matched to a gene. The germline CDR1 and CDR2 sequences are SGHRS and YFSETQ. The CDR3 runs 14 residues. The CDR3 here is CASSLSGRINEQYF. CDR3 sequence (DNA): TGCGCCAGCAGCTTAAGCGGGAGGATTAACGAGCAGTACTTC.

This clone was detected many times. The sample carries other DNA sequences with the same CDR3. This chain connects TRBV2 to TRBJ1-5; TRBD1 matches 10 bases. With V trimmed by 4 bases and J by 7 bases, 4 bases remained unmatched. Germline V gives CDR1 SNHLY, CDR2 FYNNEI. The CDR3 totals 14 residues. CDR3 DNA sequence: TGTGCCAGCAGTGGAGGGACAGGGGAACAGCCCCAGCATTTT. Translating gives CASSGGTGEQPQHF.

The V call is TRBV9, the J call TRBJ1-1; D is unclear. V shed 5 bases and J shed 4 bases, with 12 bases lying between them. CDR1 and CDR2 (germline): SGDLS, YYNGEE. The CDR3 has 13 residues. This CDR3 is CASRNQVSTEAFF. For the CDR3, the DNA is TGTGCCAGCAGGAACCAGGTGAGCACTGAAGCTTTCTTT.

This clone appeared a few times. The genes are TRBV2 and TRBJ1-1, with D unclear. The CDR3 extends over 12 amino acids. The V end lost 6 bases, the J end lost 3 bases, and 8 bases lay between the germline ends. CDR1 SNHLY and CDR2 FYNNEI come from the germline V gene. Here the CDR3 DNA reads TGTGCCAGCAGGGGCGCGGACACTGAAGCTTTCTTT. Protein sequence: CASRGADTEAFF. Variable domain in full (rest from reference TRBV2 and TRBJ1-1): EPEVTQTPSHQVTQMGQEVILRCVPISNHLYFYWYRQILGQKVEFLVSFYNNEISEKSEIFDDQFSVERPDGSNFTLKIRSTKLEDSAMYFCASRGADTEAFFGQGTRLTVV.

This chain uses TRBV5-6 with TRBJ2-4; TRBD1 is a possible D gene (5 bases). Germline values: CDR1 SGHDT, CDR2 YYEEEE. V was clipped by 2 bases and J by 0 bases, with 12 bases between them. This CDR3 is built from 16 residues. CDR3 DNA sequence: TGTGCCAGCAGCTTTGCCAGGGCACTAGCCAAAAACATTCAGTACTTC. Translation gives CASSFARALAKNIQYF.

The rearrangement links TRBV5-8 to TRBJ2-7; 7 bases agree with TRBD2. The germline gives CDR1 SGHTS, CDR2 YDEGEE. The CDR3 runs 13 residues. The junction had 7 bases not matched to a gene; V was cut back by 4 bases and J by 6 bases. The chain's CDR3 is CASSQGGPSEQYF. The CDR3 DNA sequence: TGTGCCAGCAGCCAGGGAGGGCCTAGCGAGCAGTACTTC.

This clone has just one count. CDR3 protein: CASSEPTSGSTDTQYF. The CDR3 nucleotides read TGTGCCAGCTCAGAGCCTACTAGCGGTAGCACAGATACGCAGTATTTT. The V and J genes are TRBV18 and TRBJ2-3; 8 bases map to TRBD2. This CDR3 is 16 amino acids long. The V gene end was trimmed by 5 bases and the J gene end by 0 bases; junction bases not matched to a gene: 7. In germline, CDR1 is KGHSH, CDR2 LQKENI.

This clone was seen ten or more times. In the same sample, other DNA sequences code for this CDR3. The chain links TRBV6-1 to TRBJ2-1, with 8 bases matching TRBD2. Germline lookup yields CDR1 MNHNS and CDR2 SASEGT. J lost 4 bases, V lost 3 bases, and 5 bases had no gene match. The CDR3 is made up of 15 amino acids. The CDR3 reads CASSDEAGEYNEQFF. The DNA of the CDR3 is TGTGCCAGCAGTGATGAAGCGGGAGAGTACAATGAGCAGTTCTTC.

This clone was observed a handful of times. The genes are TRBV21-1 and TRBJ1-2. TRBV21-1 is noted as a pseudogene. The CDR3 runs 15 residues. CDR3 sequence: CASSNAEVANYGYTF. The DNA of the CDR3 is TGTGCCAGCAGCAACGCGGAGGTAGCTAACTATGGCTACACCTTC.

The chain employs TRBV4-1 and TRBJ1-2; TRBD1 matches 9 bases. The CDR3 covers 13 residues. Germline values: CDR1 MGHRA, CDR2 YSYEKL. J lost 11 bases, V lost 3 bases, and 7 bases had no gene match. The CDR3 loop reads CASSQGQGLSYTF. The CDR3 bases are TGCGCCAGCAGCCAGGGACAGGGTCTTTCTTACACCTTC.

The rearrangement joins TRBV9 to TRBJ2-1; no firm D call. There are 13 residues in the CDR3. Germline CDR1 SGDLS, CDR2 YYNGEE. V shed 2 bases and J shed 2 bases, with 5 bases lying between them. The CDR3: CASSVSTYNEQFF. CDR3 in DNA: TGTGCCAGCAGCGTGTCCACCTACAATGAGCAGTTCTTC.

As regards this clone: With a far larger clone one base away, a read error is the likely cause. The identical CDR3 is also encoded by other nucleotide sequences in the sample. This chain uses TRBV7-3 with TRBJ2-5; a possible D gene is TRBD1 (6 bases). Trimming pared 0 bases from V and 5 bases from J, leaving 13 bases between. This CDR3 is built from 15 residues. CDR1 and CDR2 from the germline V gene are SGHTA and FQGTGA. CDR3 coding DNA: TGTGCCAGCAGCTTAACGCCGGGACACGGGGAGACCCAGTACTTC. Its translation is CASSLTPGHGETQYF.

This clone was picked up many times. The chain joins TRBV5-1 to TRBJ1-6, with 10 nucleotides matching TRBD1. The length of the CDR3 is 16 residues. V lost 4 bases to trimming and J lost 6 bases; unmatched junction nucleotides: 7. The germline V gene has CDR1 SGHRS and CDR2 YFSETQ. In nucleotides, the CDR3 is TGCGCCAGCAGCGTCTCCGGACAGGGGGTTAATTCACCCCTCCACTTT. The encoded protein is CASSVSGQGVNSPLHF.

Concerning this clone itself: A far larger clone lies a single base away; this is likely a read error. This sample includes further DNA sequences coding for the same CDR3. This chain links TRBV20-1 with TRBJ1-2; D remains ambiguous. Germline V CDR1 and CDR2: DFQATT, SNEGSKA (reference sequence). This CDR3 spans 10 amino acids. In DNA form, the CDR3 reads TGCAGTGCAGCAGATTATGGCTATACCTTC. Protein sequence: CSAADYGYTF.

The V gene is TRBV7-9, the J gene TRBJ2-2; tentative D call: TRBD1 (5 bases). Germline V gene data show CDR1 as SEHNR and CDR2 as FQNEAQ (reference sequence). Trimming cost V 4 bases and J 6 bases, with 18 bases left between them. The CDR3 covers 16 residues. CDR3 in DNA: TGTGCCAGCAGCTCCCTGGGGCGTAATAGTGCCGGGGAGCTGTTTTTT. As protein: CASSSLGRNSAGELFF.

The rearrangement joins TRBV28 to TRBJ1-4; 7 bases align to TRBD1. The V gene end was trimmed by 6 bases and the J gene end by 5 bases; junction bases not matched to a gene: 6. The CDR3 runs 14 residues. Germline values: CDR1 MDHEN, CDR2 SYDVKM. For the CDR3, the DNA is TGTGCCAGCAGACGGACAGGCGAGAATGAAAAACTGTTTTTT. This encodes CASRRTGENEKLFF.

The CDR3, as DNA: TGTGCCAGCAGTGTAATCTTTGAGCAGTTCTTC. As protein: CASSVIFEQFF. The chain links TRBV2 to TRBJ2-1; D not certain. CDR1 is SNHLY and CDR2 is FYNNEI in the germline V gene. The CDR3 length is 11 residues. Trimming cost V 4 bases and J 9 bases, with 7 bases left between them.

The chain uses TRBV7-3 and TRBJ2-7; D call uncertain. The CDR3 sequence is 13 residues long. The ends were cut back, 3 bases at V and 6 bases at J, with 12 bases in the middle. Germline-derived CDR1 and CDR2 are SGHTA and FQGTGA. The CDR3 DNA reads TGTGCCAGCAGCTTGGCATATACCGGCGAGCAGTACTTC. This gives the protein CASSLAYTGEQYF.